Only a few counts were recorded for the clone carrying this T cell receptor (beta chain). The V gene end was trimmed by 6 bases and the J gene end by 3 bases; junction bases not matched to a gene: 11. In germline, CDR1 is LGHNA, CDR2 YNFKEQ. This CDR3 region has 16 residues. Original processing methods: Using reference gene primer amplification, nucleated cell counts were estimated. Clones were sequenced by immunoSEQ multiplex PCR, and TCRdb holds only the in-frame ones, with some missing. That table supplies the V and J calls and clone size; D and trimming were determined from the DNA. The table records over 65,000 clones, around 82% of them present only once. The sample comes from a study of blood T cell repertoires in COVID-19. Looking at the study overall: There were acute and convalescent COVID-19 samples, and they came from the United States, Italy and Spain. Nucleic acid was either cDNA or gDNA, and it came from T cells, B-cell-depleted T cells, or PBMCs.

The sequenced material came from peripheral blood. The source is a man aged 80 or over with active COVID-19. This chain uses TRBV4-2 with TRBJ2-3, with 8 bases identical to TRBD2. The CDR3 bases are TGTGCCAGCAGTCGAAAGAGCGGGGGCCAGACAGATACGCAGTATTTT. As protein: CASSRKSGGQTDTQYF.